This TCR beta chain was captured in a study of shared clonotypes between healthy human individuals. Here immunoSEQ multiplex PCR was the method, and the copy in TCRdb shows in-frame clones only, minus some. The data show some 2,500,000 clones, 85% to 95% seen once. CDR1 SGDLS and CDR2 YYNGEE come from the germline V gene. This CDR3 spans 14 amino acids. The J segment lost 7 bases and the V segment lost 3 bases, leaving 4 bases of the junction unmatched. The chain carries TRBV9 and TRBJ1-4; 9 bases are shared with TRBD1. This sequence was found in a man in his late teens or twenties in good health. Some clones in this sample may be carry-over from other donors' samples. Sequences were obtained from naive CD4+ T cells from PBMCs. Subset specified: CD45RA+ positively selected. This CDR3 is CASSATGGTEKLFF. The DNA of the CDR3 is TGTGCCAGCAGCGCCACAGGGGGCACTGAAAAACTGTTTTTT.